This T cell receptor (beta chain) was recorded in a study of blood T cell repertoires in COVID-19. For the study at large: Whether acute or convalescent, the COVID-19 samples came from the United States, Italy and Spain. In each case, the material was cDNA or gDNA derived from T cells, B-cell-depleted T cells, or PBMCs.

This CDR3 is 18 amino acids long. Germline loops: CDR1 SGDLS, CDR2 YYNGEE. V dropped 1 base and J dropped 4; count of bases not matched to a gene: 10. Authors' analysis steps: The authors estimated nucleated cell counts from reference gene primer amplification. Clones were read by immunoSEQ multiplex PCR, and TCRdb kept only the in-frame ones, dropping some. For V, J and clone size, that table is used; D and trimming come from the DNA. The sample yields under 300,000 clones, 82% seen once. This clone showed up just once. The TCR sequence derives from a woman aged 80 or over with active or convalescent COVID-19. This chain connects TRBV9 to TRBJ2-2; 10 bases agree with TRBD2. Material: peripheral blood. The DNA for the CDR3 is TGTGCCAGCAGCGTAAGTCCAGCGGGAGGGCCGGGCACCGGGGAGCTGTTTTTT. It yields the protein CASSVSPAGGPGTGELFF. The whole variable domain, filled in from reference TRBV9 and TRBJ2-2, reads DSGVTQTPKHLITATGQRVTLRCSPRSGDLSVYWYQQSLDQGLQFLIQYYNGEERAKGNILERFSAQQFPDLHSELNLSSLELGDSALYFCASSVSPAGGPGTGELFFGEGSRLTVL.